What follows are 5 T cell receptor beta chains derived from one specimen sequenced in a study of blood T cells in healthy people across ages. A second PCR, run for about 7 to 11 cycles, used a sample-barcoded 5' primer plus a J-beta primer mix. Each CDR3 protein gets one entry after TCRdb re-called the 5' RACE reads with MiXCR. The repertoire holds about 780,000 distinct CDR3 sequences, around 45% seen once, with over 15% in the top ten. Source material: blood. These receptors were collected from a man older than 75 in good health.

This clonotype was seen more than once but under ten times. V and J are TRBV9 and TRBJ2-7, with TRBD2 matching over 12 bases. The J call may be in error: the DNA end matches TRBJ2-5 better. Germline CDR1 SGDLS, CDR2 YYNGEE. This CDR3 has 21 residues. DNA of the CDR3: TGTGCCAGCAGCGTGGCCCCCAGGGTTACTAGCGGGAGGACAGAACGAGAGACCCAGTACTTC. Translation: CASSVAPRVTSGRTERETQYF.

This clonotype was seen a single time. The chain links TRBV19 to TRBJ2-1, with 10 bases fitting TRBD2. V dropped 5 bases and J dropped 9; count of bases not matched to a gene: 10. From germline, CDR1 is LNHDA and CDR2 SQIVND (reference sequence). The CDR3 is made up of 15 amino acids. CDR3: CASSPPASGSGEQFF. The DNA of the CDR3 is TGTGCCAGTAGTCCCCCGGCTAGCGGGAGCGGTGAGCAGTTCTTC.

The V call is TRBV29-1, the J call TRBJ2-7; no clear D gene. Germline V gene data show CDR1 as SQVTM and CDR2 as ANQGSEA. The V end lost 0 bases, the J end lost 7 bases, and 7 bases lay between the germline ends. The CDR3 has 11 residues. This chain's CDR3 is CSVEEGSEQYF. The CDR3 region has the DNA TGCAGCGTTGAAGAGGGGTCGGAGCAGTACTTC.

V usage is TRBV20-1 and J usage is TRBJ2-7, with 7 bases aligning to TRBD2. V lost 0 bases and J lost 2; bases outside the gene matches: 13. This CDR3 is built from 17 residues. CDR1 and CDR2 from the germline V gene are DFQATT and SNEGSKA (reference sequence). The DNA of the CDR3 is TGCAGTGCTAGAGATTTGAGACTAGCTCACCCCACCTACGAGCAGTACTTC. Protein: CSARDLRLAHPTYEQYF.

This clonotype came up a few times. This sequence joins TRBV5-6 and TRBJ2-3; TRBD1 matches 8 bases. Germline V CDR1 and CDR2: SGHDT, YYEEEE. V shed 2 bases and J 5 bases; nucleotides not matched to a gene: 10. This CDR3 is 16 amino acids long. The CDR3: CASSLSGGQGGDTQYF. DNA of the CDR3: TGTGCCAGCAGCTTAAGTGGAGGACAGGGAGGAGATACGCAGTATTTT.